This record covers a single T cell receptor (beta chain). Its antigen remains unidentified. Profiling relied on immunoSEQ multiplex PCR, and the TCRdb table lists in-frame clones only, not all of them. The sample consists of some 420,000 clones, roughly 88% of them appearing once. The treatment was: 15 to 20 received Ad26.COV2.S at low or high dose, single or two shots; about five received placebo; per-sample allocation not given. The study sampled participants on day 63 after the first vaccine or placebo injection. An adult donor aged 18-55 years was enrolled in Boston. This sample stems from a study of Ad26.COV2.S vaccination and SARS-CoV-2 variants. CDR1 and CDR2 from the germline V gene are LNHDA and SQIVND (reference sequence). The ends lost 10 bases at V and 6 bases at J; junction bases unmatched: 8. This CDR3 has 12 amino acids. General study findings and limits: Recipients of either vaccine or placebo displayed similar breadth of non-spike TCRs. Vaccine recipients had higher spike-specific TCR breadth than placebo recipients.

The V call is TRBV19, the J call TRBJ1-2; 7 nucleotides align to TRBD1. This sequence originates from a person between 18 and 59 years old who received the Ad26.COV2.S COVID-19 vaccine or a placebo. The specimen was peripheral blood, collected in a trial of Ad26.COV2.S vaccine versus placebo. The DNA for the CDR3 is TGTGCCACCACGACAGGGTTAGATGGCTACACCTTC. Translating it yields CATTTGLDGYTF.